This T cell receptor beta chain was found in a study of T cell responses to AZD1222 COVID-19 vaccine. Clones were read by immunoSEQ multiplex PCR, and TCRdb kept only the in-frame ones, dropping some. Found here are about 54,000 clones, around 80% of them singletons; the top ten hold roughly a tenth. In regard to this clone: Its matching antigen is unknown.

Study findings and constraints: White British donors predominated, females outnumbered males, and clonal diversity was possibly underestimated.

After removal of 4 bases from V and 5 bases from J, the junction contained 2 bases not matched to a gene. This CDR3 has 14 amino acids. The germline V gene has CDR1 LGHDT and CDR2 YNNKEL (reference sequence). The sequence was obtained from an adult in good health. Source: peripheral blood, taken on day 0 of AZD1222 vaccination. The gene calls are TRBV3-1 (or the pseudogene TRBV3-2) and TRBJ1-5, with 10 bases fitting TRBD1. Here the CDR3 reads CASSRDRGHQPQHF. The CDR3 nucleotides read TGTGCCAGCAGCCGGGACAGGGGCCATCAGCCCCAGCATTTT.